What follows describes a single T cell receptor beta chain. Its antigen is unidentified. Treatment here: oral pan-JAK inhibitor, 5-10 mg twice daily. The data belong to a study of CD8+ T cells in alopecia areata. The overall study: A 6-month period off drug followed tofacitinib, which lasted 6 to 18 months. Study results and limitations: Having one nonresponder leaves uncertain how baseline CD8+ expansion relates to response. Sequence data from scalp samples additionally include resident alphabeta T cells of normal skin.

The authors extracted RNA and reverse transcribed it into cDNA as the sequencing template. TCRdb's table, derived via immunoSEQ multiplex PCR, lists solely in-frame clones and lacks some. The table records more than 150,000 clones, about 51% of them present only once. The germline gives CDR1 SQVTM, CDR2 ANQGSEA. With V trimmed by 6 bases and J by 0 bases, 4 bases remained unmatched. The CDR3 sequence is 14 residues long. This TCR came from a human donor with alopecia areata. The V gene is TRBV29-1, the J gene TRBJ2-2; the match to TRBD1 covers 7 bases. This sample comprised CD8+ T cells sorted from blood, obtained at week 52, from a patient treated with tofacitinib. The CDR3 coding sequence is TGCAGCGTAGCCGGGACAGCGAACACCGGGGAGCTGTTTTTT. Translated, it gives CSVAGTANTGELFF.